The 2 T cell receptor beta chains presented below share a single source sample, sequenced in a study of CD8+CD57+ T cells in acquired aplastic anemia. Genomic DNA, the template, was used for profiling of the TCR beta VDJ and CDR3. TCRdb re-derived calls from the reads in MiXCR, one entry per CDR3 protein. This table has a few hundred thousand distinct CDR3 sequences, over 55% appearing once. Input material: sorted CD4+, CD8+, or CD8+CD57+ T cells (not recorded which) from PBMCs. Source of these receptors: a human donor in good health.

In this sample, this clonotype turned up many times. The gene calls are TRBV4-1 and TRBJ2-7, with TRBD1 matching over 7 bases. Germline V lookup: CDR1 MGHRA, CDR2 YSYEKL. CDR3 length equals 14 residues. J lost 1 base, V lost 2 bases, and 2 bases had no gene match. The CDR3 DNA sequence: TGCGCCAGCAGCCAAAACAGGGGTTCCTACGAGCAGTACTTC. It encodes CASSQNRGSYEQYF.

This chain uses TRBV25-1 with TRBJ1-2; the D gene is possibly TRBD1 (5 bases). The CDR3 has 15 residues. V was clipped by 2 bases and J by 3 bases, with 13 bases between them. In germline, CDR1 is MGHDK, CDR2 SYGVNS. The CDR3 sequence: CASSEGAGDHYGYTF. In DNA form, the CDR3 reads TGTGCCAGCAGTGAAGGGGCAGGAGACCACTATGGCTACACCTTC.